These T cell receptor beta chains were read from a single sample in a study of blood T cell repertoires in COVID-19. Generated by immunoSEQ multiplex PCR, the TCRdb table keeps only in-frame clones and is missing some. Here the sample spans 95,000 to 150,000 clones, more than 70% being singletons. The specimen was peripheral blood. All receptors derive from a human donor in a cohort sampled during active COVID-19. The CDR3 runs from the conserved cysteine through the conserved F or W. A D gene is named only where the DNA matches it firmly. Some rows have no size entry. The others give once, few or many, or a class for an expanded clone.

CASSWGGLAVSYNEQFF	TGCGCCAGCAGCTGGGGTGGACTAGCGGTATCCTACAATGAGCAGTTCTTC	TRBD2	.	TRBJ2-1	TRBV5-1
CASSVGGGGANVLTF	TGTGCCAGCAGCGTAGGTGGAGGTGGAGCCAACGTCCTGACTTTC	.	.	TRBJ2-6	TRBV9
CAGGGQARTEAFF	TGTGCTGGGGGGGGGCAGGCTCGCACTGAAGCTTTCTTT	.	.	TRBJ1-1	TRBV12-5
CASSSLAGGYNEQFF	TGCGCCAGCAGCTCCCTAGCGGGAGGCTACAATGAGCAGTTCTTC	TRBD2	once	TRBJ2-1	TRBV5-1
CASSQEATSGTRIQYF	TGTGCCAGCAGCCAAGAGGCGACTAGCGGCACAAGGATTCAGTACTTC	TRBD2	.	TRBJ2-4	TRBV3-1/TRBV3-2
CASSVSPREDQPQHF	TGTGCCAGCAGCGTAAGCCCCAGGGAGGATCAGCCCCAGCATTTT	.	.	TRBJ1-5	TRBV9
CASSFGGLNTEAFF	TGTGCCAGCAGTTTTGGAGGCCTGAACACTGAAGCTTTCTTT	.	.	TRBJ1-1	TRBV27
CASSLIRDPSGANVLTF	TGTGCCAGCAGCTTAATCCGGGATCCCTCTGGGGCCAACGTCCTGACTTTC	.	few	TRBJ2-6	TRBV7-3
CASSLTRTSGSSEQFF	TGTGCCAGCAGCCTCACCCGGACTAGCGGGAGCAGTGAGCAGTTCTTC	TRBD2	once	TRBJ2-1	TRBV7-2
CASSTGNIQYF	TGTGCCAGCAGCACCGGGAACATTCAGTACTTC	.	.	TRBJ2-4	TRBV12-3/TRBV12-4
CASSQGGTVQESTDTQYF	TGTGCCAGCAGCCAAGGTGGTACAGTCCAAGAAAGCACAGATACGCAGTATTTT	.	.	TRBJ2-3	TRBV3-1/TRBV3-2
CAWKRTSGTQDTQYF	TGTGCCTGGAAACGGACTAGCGGGACTCAAGATACGCAGTATTTT	TRBD2	.	TRBJ2-3	TRBV30
CASSLVLGRADTQYF	TGTGCCAGCAGCTTAGTTCTGGGTCGGGCAGATACGCAGTATTTT	.	.	TRBJ2-3	TRBV7-2
CASSQELRLAGRSETQYF	TGTGCCAGCAGCCAAGAGCTGAGACTAGCGGGGAGGTCGGAGACCCAGTACTTC	TRBD2	.	TRBJ2-5	TRBV3-1/TRBV3-2
CASKLDRGPGYTF	TGTGCCAGCAAACTAGACAGGGGGCCTGGCTACACCTTC	TRBD1	.	TRBJ1-2	TRBV6-5
CASSPRTGGGGYTF	TGTGCCAGCAGCCCCCGGACAGGGGGGGGTGGCTACACCTTC	TRBD1	.	TRBJ1-2	TRBV7-6
CASGLAFSGRTETQYF	TGTGCTAGTGGTTTGGCGTTTAGCGGGAGGACGGAGACCCAGTACTTC	TRBD2	.	TRBJ2-5	TRBV12-5
CASSALAGFAETQYF	TGTGCCAGCAGCGCACTAGCGGGATTCGCTGAGACCCAGTACTTC	TRBD2	.	TRBJ2-5	TRBV7-7
CASSFRGYYGYTF	TGTGCCAGCAGTTTCAGGGGGTACTATGGCTACACCTTC	TRBD1	once	TRBJ1-2	TRBV6-5
CASSPPRSAAYEQYF	TGTGCCAGCAGCCCACCCCGTTCAGCGGCCTACGAGCAGTACTTC	.	.	TRBJ2-7	TRBV3-1/TRBV3-2
CASSIPGTGTPGNTIYF	TGTGCCAGTAGTATCCCTGGGACAGGGACCCCTGGAAACACCATATATTTT	TRBD1	.	TRBJ1-3	TRBV19
CAWAIAYEQYF	TGTGCCTGGGCTATTGCCTACGAGCAGTACTTC	.	.	TRBJ2-7	TRBV30
CAWSNFREKLFF	TGTGCCTGGAGTAATTTCCGTGAAAAACTGTTTTTT	.	.	TRBJ1-4	TRBV30
CASSRETVISEKLFF	TGTGCCAGCAGCCGAGAAACGGTCATTAGTGAAAAACTGTTTTTT	.	.	TRBJ1-4	TRBV28
CASSFTRTGHSYEQYF	TGTGCCAGCAGTTTTACCCGGACAGGGCATTCCTACGAGCAGTACTTC	TRBD1	once	TRBJ2-7	TRBV28
CASSSQQGGETQYF	TGTGCCAGCAGCTCGCAACAGGGGGGAGAGACCCAGTACTTC	TRBD1	.	TRBJ2-5	TRBV7-9
CAVRLAGGPGETQYF	TGTGCCGTCCGACTAGCGGGAGGGCCAGGGGAGACCCAGTACTTC	TRBD2	.	TRBJ2-5	TRBV10-3
CATSDLPFGGDTDTQYF	TGTGCCACCAGTGATTTGCCCTTTGGCGGTGACACAGATACGCAGTATTTT	.	.	TRBJ2-3	TRBV24-1
CASSSTETQYF	TGTGCCAGCAGCAGCACGGAGACCCAGTACTTC	.	.	TRBJ2-5	TRBV7-2
CAWTLWTDHNYGYTF	TGTGCCTGGACACTATGGACAGACCATAACTATGGCTACACCTTC	.	.	TRBJ1-2	TRBV30